The present T cell receptor (beta chain) was sequenced within a study of blood T cell repertoires in COVID-19. On the study more broadly: From the United States, Italy and Spain came samples of acute and convalescent COVID-19. PBMCs, B-cell-depleted T cells, or T cells were the source of the cDNA or gDNA that made up the material.

The Seattle site enrolled patients during active infection and followed them longitudinally. V lost 5 bases and J 15 bases, leaving 20 bases between the germline ends. The CDR3 extends over 13 amino acids. Authors' processing steps: The authors estimated nucleated cell counts from reference gene primer amplification. The table came from immunoSEQ multiplex PCR; TCRdb's copy has only in-frame clones and leaves some out. Clone size and V and J calls were adopted from that table, with D and trimming inferred from the DNA. The data show 250,000 to 300,000 clones, approximately 86% seen once. The clonotype was recovered from a woman aged 70-85 years with COVID-19, enrolled during active disease. The V and J genes are TRBV12-3 or TRBV12-4 and TRBJ2-1; unclear D gene. The material sequenced was peripheral blood. CDR3 in DNA: TGTGCCAGCAGTACCGCCCAAGAGCGCACTCGGTTCTTC. Its translation: CASSTAQERTRFF.